This T cell receptor (beta chain) originates from a study of blood T cell repertoires in COVID-19 (dated by TCRdb to the early 2020s). Study-wide context: The collaborator samples originated in the United States, Italy and Spain and spanned the acute and convalescent phases of COVID-19. Sample metadata almost always included a de-identified subject ID, COVID-19 status, age in years and sex. The samples were drawn from the first 160 participants of the ongoing ImmuneRACE study and from 1,254 subjects provided by 6 global collaborators. Deeply sampled blood TCRbeta repertoires from subjects exposed to, actively infected with, or recovered from COVID-19 were included in the dataset. The repertoires were made available in a free public database intended to serve as a resource for research on the immune response to SARS-CoV-2. Where available, HLA class I and class II types were obtained from metadata supplied by the sample provider rather than from assay-based typing. The prospective study material was composed of cDNA or gDNA derived from T cells, B-cell-depleted T cells, or PBMCs. On the study overall, not on this receptor specifically: The quantity of clinical and demographic metadata differed by source and by participant and was supplied without curation.

Whole blood was collected in K2EDTA tubes by collaborating institutions according to the institutions' own protocols. For TCRbeta analysis, collaborators shipped samples in one of three forms: frozen whole blood, isolated PBMCs, or DNA extracted from either of those sample types. TCRbeta CDR3 regions were amplified from genomic DNA by means of the immunoSEQ Assay, a bias-controlled multiplex PCR. The source study handled its data this way. Nucleated cell counts per sample were estimated from amplification of reference gene primers within the assay. Sequence reads were collapsed and filtered to measure the absolute abundance of every unique TCRbeta CDR3 rearrangement. For each sample, productive Simpson clonality was calculated as the square root of Simpson's diversity index over productive rearrangements. TCRdb provides this immuneACCESS table in a form limited to in-frame rearrangements. Some clones are lacking; in checked studies, under half of them reflect an unresolved V gene, and why the rest are absent is not known. The DNA was the basis for D and trimming; V, J and clone size are from that table. The sample records around 130,000 clones, about 80% of which are singletons. 10% to 15% of the sample is held by the ten biggest clonotypes.

For this chain, trimming is 2 bases at the V end and 1 base at the J end, and the number of junction bases without a gene match is 4. Spanning cysteine to phenylalanine, the CDR3 consists of 16 amino acids. The CDR3 DNA has 48 bases and is translated from base 1. The germline V gene (reference sequence) specifies LGHDT as CDR1 and YNNKEL as CDR2. This clone was seen just once. The antigen it binds to is not known. No base quality information exists; no much larger clone differs at one position. The sample comprised peripheral blood. The V and J genes are TRBV3-1 (or the pseudogene TRBV3-2) and TRBJ2-2, with 7 bases matching TRBD1. The sequence derives from an older woman with acute or convalescent COVID-19. The DNA sequence is TGTGCCAGCAGCCAACTACGGACAGGGAACACCGGGGAGCTGTTTTTT. Translated, it gives CASSQLRTGNTGELFF.